The T cell receptor beta chain under discussion was sequenced for a study of shared clonotypes between healthy human individuals. This CDR3 is built from 16 residues. The V end was cut by 1 base, the J end by 4 bases, with 14 bases between. Germline CDR1 and CDR2: KGHSH and LQKENI. Sorted-subset replicate PCRs used 150 to 200 ng of genomic DNA. This amount corresponded to about 30,000 T cell genomes. Generated by immunoSEQ multiplex PCR, the TCRdb table keeps only in-frame clones and is missing some. This table has about 110,000 clones, roughly two thirds appearing once. The chain has TRBV18 and TRBJ1-3; a possible D gene is TRBD1 (5 bases). The sequence came from a woman younger than 45 in good health. Sequenced input: memory CD8+ T cells sorted from blood. Subset reported: CD45RO+ cells pooled with CCR7-negative TemRA cells. The chain's CDR3 is CASSPLRDDRGNTIYF. The CDR3 DNA reads TGTGCCAGCTCACCACTACGGGACGATCGCGGAAACACCATATATTTT.